A single sample gave rise to the 10 T cell receptor beta chains below, sequenced in a study of blood T cell repertoires in COVID-19. Assay used: immunoSEQ multiplex PCR; TCRdb lists only in-frame clones, some missing. The sample contains tens of thousands of clones, almost 80% of which appear only once. Sequenced input: peripheral blood. These receptor sequences come from a man at least 80 years old with acute or convalescent COVID-19.

The V and J genes are TRBV7-9 and TRBJ2-1; D is perhaps TRBD2 (5 bases). Looked up from germline, CDR1 is SEHNR and CDR2 is FQNEAQ (reference sequence). V lost 4 bases and J lost 2, with 15 bases in between. The CDR3 is 16 amino acids. DNA for the CDR3: TGTGCCAGCAGCTATACTGAGGGCTCCCCCTACAATGAGCAGTTCTTC. Its translation: CASSYTEGSPYNEQFF.

DNA for the CDR3: TGTGCCATCGACCGACAGGGTTGGAGCTATGGCTACACCTTC. It is translated as CAIDRQGWSYGYTF. This rearrangement joins TRBV6-5 to TRBJ1-2; 7 nucleotides align to TRBD1. Germline V CDR1 and CDR2: MNHEY, SVGAGI. V dropped 10 bases and J dropped 4; count of bases not matched to a gene: 12. This CDR3 comprises 14 residues.

The table lists this clone with a few counts. In DNA, the CDR3 is TGTGCCAGCAGTAAAGGAACCGGGACAGGCTCCTACGAGCAGTACTTC. This codes for CASSKGTGTGSYEQYF. The chain uses TRBV6-2 or TRBV6-3 and TRBJ2-7, with TRBD1 matching 8 bases. Per the germline V gene, CDR1 is MNHEY and CDR2 is SVGEGT. The V and J ends lost 5 bases and 0 bases, in that order; junction bases with no gene match: 9. This CDR3 is built from 16 residues.

The gene calls are TRBV4-2 and TRBJ2-6; the D is unclear. Germline values: CDR1 LGHNA, CDR2 YNFKEQ. The CDR3 is 16 residues long. With 0 bases removed from V and 0 bases from J, the gap between germline ends came to 6 bases. CDR3 region: CASSQDTGSGANVLTF. DNA for the CDR3: TGTGCCAGCAGCCAAGATACGGGCTCTGGGGCCAACGTCCTGACTTTC.

The chain couples TRBV29-1 to TRBJ1-3; D not resolved. CDR3 length: 13 amino acids. Trimming removed 7 bases at V and 0 bases at J, with 10 bases between. Germline CDR1 SQVTM, CDR2 ANQGSEA. For the CDR3, the DNA is TGCAGCGCTAACATTGGCTCTGGAAACACCATATATTTT. Protein sequence: CSANIGSGNTIYF.

The chain joins TRBV13 to TRBJ1-1; 10 nucleotides align to TRBD1. Germline-derived CDR1 and CDR2 are PRHDT and FYEKMQ (reference sequence). The CDR3 has 15 amino acids. The ends lost 5 bases at V and 4 bases at J; junction bases unmatched: 7. CDR3 DNA: TGTGCCAGCAGCACCTGGACAGGGGGTAGCACTGAAGCTTTCTTT. It specifies CASSTWTGGSTEAFF.

The chain recombines TRBV11-3 with TRBJ2-1; possibly TRBD2 for D (6 bases). In germline, CDR1 is SGHNT, CDR2 YENEEA. V was clipped by 8 bases and J by 1 base, with 12 bases between them. The CDR3 loop spans 14 amino acids. CDR3 residues: CASSGTESYNEQFF. Written as DNA, the CDR3 is TGTGCCAGCTCCGGGACTGAATCCTACAATGAGCAGTTCTTC.

CDR3 DNA: TGTGCCAGCAGCCCGACAGGGATACAGAGCAATCAGCCCCAGCATTTT. It codes for CASSPTGIQSNQPQHF. The rearrangement links TRBV28 to TRBJ1-5, with 7 positions matching TRBD1. Germline V lookup: CDR1 MDHEN, CDR2 SYDVKM. This CDR3 spans 16 amino acids. Trimming removed 6 bases from V and 1 base from J; junction bases left unmatched: 9.

In DNA, the CDR3 is TGTGCCAGCAGCTCACAGGGGGCTAACACTGAAGCTTTCTTT. It yields the protein CASSSQGANTEAFF. The chain has TRBV5-6 and TRBJ1-1; 9 bases line up with TRBD1. Per germline, CDR1 SGHDT and CDR2 YYEEEE. CDR3 length: 14 residues. J gave up 2 bases and V 3 bases, and 2 bases lay outside the gene matches. The whole variable domain, filled in from reference TRBV5-6 and TRBJ1-1, reads DAGVTQSPTHLIKTRGQQVTLRCSPKSGHDTVSWYQQALGQGPQFIFQYYEEEERQRGNFPDRFSGHQFPNYSSELNVNALLLGDSALYLCASSSQGANTEAFFGQGTRLTVV.

V usage is TRBV5-1 and J usage is TRBJ1-1; the D is unclear. V lost 0 bases, J lost 6 bases, and 21 bases lay in between. Germline assignment: CDR1 SGHRS and CDR2 YFSETQ. The CDR3 has 17 amino acids. This CDR3 reads CASSLAGAWPRLAEAFF. DNA for the CDR3: TGCGCCAGCAGCTTGGCAGGCGCCTGGCCAAGATTAGCTGAAGCTTTCTTT.